The present T cell receptor beta chain was sequenced within a study of T cells after yellow fever vaccination. Findings of the study overall: CD4 and CD8 compartments shared a small share of clonotypes, likely from convergent recombination. Booster samples showed a return of most primary-vaccination clones (around 96% CD4, 85% to 90% CD8). Researchers cautioned that FACS-sorted repertoires could harbor abundant clonotypes contaminating from the bulk population.

In its sample, this clonotype was seen many times. Its antigen is currently unknown. MiXCR, run by TCRdb on the 5' RACE reads, gives a single entry per CDR3 protein. The sample comprises about 340,000 distinct CDR3 sequences, around 12% of which are singletons, and around 3% rests with the top ten. The source material was CD4+ T cells sorted from PBMCs, sampled 15 days after the yellow fever booster vaccination. This TCR was sampled from a man younger than 30 who received the YFV17D yellow fever vaccine.

The CDR3 protein is CASSLQPGGSYEQYV. CDR3 nucleotide sequence: TGCGCCAGCAGCTTGCAGCCTGGGGGTTCCTACGAGCAGTACGTC. The V call is TRBV5-1, the J call TRBJ2-7; tentatively, D is TRBD1 or TRBD2 (5 bases each). Germline CDR1 SGHRS, CDR2 YFSETQ. There are 15 residues in the CDR3. V lost 1 base, J lost 1 base, and 12 bases lay in between.